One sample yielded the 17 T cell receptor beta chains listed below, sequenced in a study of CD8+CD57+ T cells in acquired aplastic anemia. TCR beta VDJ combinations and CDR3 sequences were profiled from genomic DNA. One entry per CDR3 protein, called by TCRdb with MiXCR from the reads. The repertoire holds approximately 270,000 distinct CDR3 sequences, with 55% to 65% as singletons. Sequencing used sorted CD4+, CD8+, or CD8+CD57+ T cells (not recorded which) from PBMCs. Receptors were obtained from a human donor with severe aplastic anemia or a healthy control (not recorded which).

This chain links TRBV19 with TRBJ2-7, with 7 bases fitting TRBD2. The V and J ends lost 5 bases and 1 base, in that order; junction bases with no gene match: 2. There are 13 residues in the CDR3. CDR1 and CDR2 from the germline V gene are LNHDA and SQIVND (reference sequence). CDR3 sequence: CASSGTNSYEQYF. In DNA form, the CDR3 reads TGTGCCAGTAGTGGGACTAATTCCTACGAGCAGTACTTC. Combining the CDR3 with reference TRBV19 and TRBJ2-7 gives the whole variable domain DGGITQSPKYLFRKEGQNVTLSCEQNLNHDAMYWYRQDPGQGLRLIYYSQIVNDFQKGDIAEGYSVSREKKESFPLTVTSAQKNPTAFYLCASSGTNSYEQYFGPGTRLTVT.

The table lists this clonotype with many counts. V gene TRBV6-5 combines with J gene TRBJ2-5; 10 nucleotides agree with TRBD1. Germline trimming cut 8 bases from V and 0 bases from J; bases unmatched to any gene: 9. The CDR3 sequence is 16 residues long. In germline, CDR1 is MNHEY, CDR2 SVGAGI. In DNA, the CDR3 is TGTGCCAGCGGACCCGGGACAGGGGCGTACCAAGAGACCCAGTACTTC. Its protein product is CASGPGTGAYQETQYF.

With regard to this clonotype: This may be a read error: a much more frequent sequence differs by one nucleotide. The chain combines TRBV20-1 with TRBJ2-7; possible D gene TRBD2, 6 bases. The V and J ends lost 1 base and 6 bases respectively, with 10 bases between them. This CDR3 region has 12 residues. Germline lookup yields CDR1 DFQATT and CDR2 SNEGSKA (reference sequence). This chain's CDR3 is CSARGRDCEQYF. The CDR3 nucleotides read TGCAGTGCTAGAGGCAGGGACTGCGAGCAGTACTTC.

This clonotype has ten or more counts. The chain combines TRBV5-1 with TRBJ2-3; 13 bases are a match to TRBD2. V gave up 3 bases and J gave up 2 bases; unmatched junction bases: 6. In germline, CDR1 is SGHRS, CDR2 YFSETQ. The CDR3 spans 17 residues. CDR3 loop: CASSSKTSGGNTDTQYF. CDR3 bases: TGCGCCAGCAGCTCGAAGACTAGCGGGGGGAACACAGATACGCAGTATTTT.

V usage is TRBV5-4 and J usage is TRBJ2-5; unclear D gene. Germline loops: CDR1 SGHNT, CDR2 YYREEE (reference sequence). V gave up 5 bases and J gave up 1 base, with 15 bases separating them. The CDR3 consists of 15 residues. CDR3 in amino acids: CASSHAEGSQETQYF. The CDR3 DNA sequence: TGTGCCAGCAGTCATGCGGAAGGTTCCCAAGAGACCCAGTACTTC.

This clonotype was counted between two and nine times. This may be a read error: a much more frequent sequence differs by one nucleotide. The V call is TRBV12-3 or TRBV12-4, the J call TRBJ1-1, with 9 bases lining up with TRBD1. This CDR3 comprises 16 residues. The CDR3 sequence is CASSPGTGRMNTEASF. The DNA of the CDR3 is TGTGCCAGCAGCCCAGGGACAGGGAGGATGAACACTGAAGCTTCCTTT.

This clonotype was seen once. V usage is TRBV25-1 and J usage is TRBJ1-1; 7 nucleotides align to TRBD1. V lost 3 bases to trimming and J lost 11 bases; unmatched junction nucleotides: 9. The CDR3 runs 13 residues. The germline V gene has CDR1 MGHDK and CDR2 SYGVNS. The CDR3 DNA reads TGTGCCAGCAGTGATTTAGGGGGCGTCTTGGCTTTCTTT. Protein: CASSDLGGVLAFF.

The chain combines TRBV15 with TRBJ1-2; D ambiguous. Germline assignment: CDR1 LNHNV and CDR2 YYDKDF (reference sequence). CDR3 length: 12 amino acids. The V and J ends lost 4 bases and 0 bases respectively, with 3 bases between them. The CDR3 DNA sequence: TGTGCCACCAGCACAACTAACTATGGCTACACCTTC. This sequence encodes CATSTTNYGYTF.

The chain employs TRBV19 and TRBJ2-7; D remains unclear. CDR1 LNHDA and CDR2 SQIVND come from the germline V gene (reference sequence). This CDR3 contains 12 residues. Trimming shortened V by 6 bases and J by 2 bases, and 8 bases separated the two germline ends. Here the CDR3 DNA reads TGTGCCAGTAGGGACGGAACCTACGAGCAGTACTTC. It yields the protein CASRDGTYEQYF.

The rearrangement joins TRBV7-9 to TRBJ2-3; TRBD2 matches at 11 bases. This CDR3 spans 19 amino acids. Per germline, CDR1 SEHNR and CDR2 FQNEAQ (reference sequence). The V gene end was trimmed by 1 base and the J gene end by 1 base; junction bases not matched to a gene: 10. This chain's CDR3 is CASSLGLAGGWIGTDTQYF. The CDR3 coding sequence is TGTGCCAGCAGCTTAGGGCTAGCGGGGGGTTGGATTGGCACAGATACGCAGTATTTT. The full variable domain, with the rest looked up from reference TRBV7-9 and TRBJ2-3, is DTGVSQNPRHKITKRGQNVTFRCDPISEHNRLYWYRQTLGQGPEFLTYFQNEAQLEKSRLLSDRFSAERPKGSFSTLEIQRTEQGDSAMYLCASSLGLAGGWIGTDTQYFGPGTRLTVL.

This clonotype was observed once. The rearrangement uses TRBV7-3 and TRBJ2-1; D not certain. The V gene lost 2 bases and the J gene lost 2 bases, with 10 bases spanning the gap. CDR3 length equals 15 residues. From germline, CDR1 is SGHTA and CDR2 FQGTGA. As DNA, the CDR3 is TGTGCCAGCAGCTTAGGGGTTATTACCTACAATGAGCAGTTCTTC. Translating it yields CASSLGVITYNEQFF.

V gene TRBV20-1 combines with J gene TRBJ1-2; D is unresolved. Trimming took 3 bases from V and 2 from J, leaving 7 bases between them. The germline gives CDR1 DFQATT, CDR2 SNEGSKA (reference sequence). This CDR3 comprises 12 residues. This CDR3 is CSARYQNYGYTF. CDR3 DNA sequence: TGCAGTGCTAGGTACCAGAACTATGGCTACACCTTC.

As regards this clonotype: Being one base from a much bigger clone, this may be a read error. CDR3 region: CASSVDPTSGVKNTQYF. The CDR3, as DNA: TGTGCCAGCAGCGTAGACCCGACTAGCGGGGTCAAAAACACTCAGTACTTC. The chain is built from TRBV9 and TRBJ2-4; 11 bases align to TRBD2. Germline assignment: CDR1 SGDLS and CDR2 YYNGEE. The CDR3 consists of 17 residues.

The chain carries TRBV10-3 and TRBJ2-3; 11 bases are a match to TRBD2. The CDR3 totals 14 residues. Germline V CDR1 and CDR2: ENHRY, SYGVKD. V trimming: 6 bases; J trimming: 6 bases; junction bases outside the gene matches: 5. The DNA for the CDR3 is TGTGCCATCAGCGTAGCGGGGGGGTCGGATACGCAGTATTTT. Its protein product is CAISVAGGSDTQYF.

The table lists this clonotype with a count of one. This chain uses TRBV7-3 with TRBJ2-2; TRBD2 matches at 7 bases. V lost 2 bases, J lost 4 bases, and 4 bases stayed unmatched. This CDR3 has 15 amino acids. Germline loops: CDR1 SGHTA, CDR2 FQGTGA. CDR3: CASSLGGGSTGELFF. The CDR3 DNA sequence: TGTGCCAGCAGCTTAGGGGGGGGGAGCACCGGGGAGCTGTTTTTT.

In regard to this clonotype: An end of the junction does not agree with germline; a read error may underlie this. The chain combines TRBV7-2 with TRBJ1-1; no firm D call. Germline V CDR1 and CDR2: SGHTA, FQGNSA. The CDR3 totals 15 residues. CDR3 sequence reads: CASSQDYPLNTEAFF. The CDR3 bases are TGCGCCAGCAGCCAAGATTATCCCCTAAACACTGAAGCTTTCTTT.

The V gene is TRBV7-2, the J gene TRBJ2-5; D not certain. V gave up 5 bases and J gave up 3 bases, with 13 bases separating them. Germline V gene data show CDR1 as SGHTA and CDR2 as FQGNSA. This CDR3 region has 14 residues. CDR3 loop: CASSTLGGKETQYF. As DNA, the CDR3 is TGTGCCAGCAGCACCTTAGGCGGCAAAGAGACCCAGTACTTC.